The 18 T cell receptor beta chains listed next were all sequenced from one sample in a study of control samples from healthy donors and cancer patients. The method was immunoSEQ multiplex PCR; TCRdb's version includes in-frame clones alone and lacks a portion of them. The sample includes 120,000 or so clones, around nine tenths seen only once; the top ten take over 10%. The sequencing input was blood. The source of these receptors is a young man in good health.

The genes are TRBV11-2 and TRBJ1-6; TRBD1 matches 11 bases. The germline V gene has CDR1 SGHAT and CDR2 FQNNGV. This CDR3 has 14 residues. Unmatched junction bases numbered 4, after V lost 5 bases and J lost 10 bases. CDR3 region: CASSPGQGVSPLHF. The CDR3 nucleotides read TGTGCCAGCAGCCCGGGACAGGGGGTGTCACCCCTCCACTTT.

This clone appeared a few times. The chain uses TRBV7-9 and TRBJ2-2, with D tentatively TRBD2 (6 bases). V lost 6 bases to trimming and J lost 7 bases, with 18 bases between them. Germline V gene lookup returns CDR1 SEHNR and CDR2 FQNEAQ (reference sequence). The CDR3 extends over 15 amino acids. CDR3 sequence: CASSPPGGEDGELFF. In DNA, the CDR3 is TGTGCCAGCAGTCCACCAGGAGGGGAGGACGGGGAGCTGTTTTTT.

The chain recombines TRBV7-2 with TRBJ1-3; no reliable D call. The CDR3 runs 14 residues. Deletions cut 5 bases from V and 9 bases from J, with 17 bases between. The germline V gene encodes CDR1 SGHTA and CDR2 FQGNSA. The CDR3 sequence is CASSPASGGGTIYF. Written as DNA, the CDR3 is TGTGCCAGCAGCCCCGCGAGCGGTGGAGGCACCATATATTTT.

CDR3 nucleotide sequence: TGTGCCATCAGGGGCTCGACTAGCGGGATCCAGTTCTTC. Amino acids: CAIRGSTSGIQFF. The rearrangement uses TRBV10-3 and TRBJ2-1; TRBD2 agrees at 11 bases. V shed 6 bases and J 13 bases; nucleotides not matched to a gene: 8. The CDR3 runs to 13 residues. Germline V CDR1 and CDR2: ENHRY, SYGVKD.

The chain recombines TRBV19 with TRBJ1-4, with a possible D match to TRBD1 (5 bases). CDR1 is LNHDA, CDR2 SQIVND, per germline (reference sequence). The germline V and J ends were trimmed by 5 bases and 3 bases, with 13 bases remaining between them. The CDR3 runs to 15 residues. The CDR3 spells CASSGGETSNEKLFF. The DNA of the CDR3 is TGTGCCAGTAGTGGGGGGGAGACCTCTAATGAAAAACTGTTTTTT.

The V gene is TRBV6-6, the J gene TRBJ1-5; D gene unclear. The CDR3 runs to 15 residues. CDR1 and CDR2 from the germline V gene are MNHNY and SVGAGI (reference sequence). V dropped 2 bases and J dropped 3 bases, with 11 bases sitting between them. The CDR3 bases are TGTGCCAGCAGTTACGTAGCAGCTTCCAATCAGCCCCAGCATTTT. This codes for CASSYVAASNQPQHF.

The CDR3 loop is CASSLVLASGGTDTQYF. In DNA form, the CDR3 reads TGCGCCAGCAGCTTGGTCCTAGCCAGTGGGGGGACAGATACGCAGTATTTT. The chain recombines TRBV5-1 with TRBJ2-3; D is perhaps TRBD2 (6 bases). Germline-derived CDR1 and CDR2 are SGHRS and YFSETQ. V dropped 0 bases and J dropped 3 bases, with 17 bases sitting between them. The CDR3 spans 17 residues.

This chain uses TRBV5-6 with TRBJ2-3, with 7 bases fitting TRBD2. V was pared by 1 base and J by 8 bases, with 4 bases of the junction left unmatched. The CDR3 covers 13 residues. Germline loops: CDR1 SGHDT, CDR2 YYEEEE. CDR3 sequence reads: CASSLRDYPTQYF. The CDR3 DNA reads as TGTGCCAGCAGCTTGAGGGACTACCCTACGCAGTATTTT.

J is TRBJ1-1 and V is TRBV16; 7 bases are shared with TRBD1. V was clipped by 3 bases and J by 3 bases; unmatched bases: 7. CDR3 length: 15 amino acids. CDR1 KGHSY and CDR2 FQNENV come from the germline V gene. The CDR3 loop reads CASSQRDSVYTEAFF. Written as DNA, the CDR3 is TGTGCCAGCAGCCAGCGGGACAGCGTGTACACTGAAGCTTTCTTT.

Written as DNA, the CDR3 is TGCGCCAGCAGTGAGTGGGCCACCTCTGGAAACACCATATATTTT. Its protein product is CASSEWATSGNTIYF. The rearrangement uses TRBV10-2 and TRBJ1-3; D is unclear. CDR3 length: 15 amino acids. V lost 1 base and J 0 bases, leaving 7 bases between the germline ends. Germline lookup yields CDR1 WSHSY and CDR2 SAAADI.

This chain joins TRBV2 and TRBJ1-1; no firm D call. Trimming pared 5 bases from V and 1 base from J, leaving 5 bases between. The CDR3 is 12 residues long. CDR1 is SNHLY, CDR2 FYNNEI, per germline. Here the CDR3 DNA reads TGTGCCAGCAGTTGGGGGAACACTGAAGCTTTCTTT. Protein sequence: CASSWGNTEAFF.

The chain couples TRBV7-9 to TRBJ1-4, with D possibly matching TRBD1 (5 bases). The CDR3 totals 14 residues. V gave up 3 bases and J gave up 8 bases, with 13 bases separating them. The germline gives CDR1 SEHNR, CDR2 FQNEAQ (reference sequence). Here the CDR3 reads CASSLDILGEKLFF. The CDR3 bases are TGTGCCAGCAGCTTGGACATCCTGGGGGAAAAACTGTTTTTT.

The V and J genes are TRBV6-4 and TRBJ1-3; D is perhaps TRBD1 (5 bases). V gave up 5 bases and J gave up 1 base, with 12 bases separating them. CDR3 size: 15 residues. Germline V CDR1 and CDR2: MRHNA, SNTAGT. The CDR3 here is CASSPQDHSGNTIYF. The CDR3 coding sequence is TGTGCCAGCAGTCCACAGGACCATTCTGGAAACACCATATATTTT.

In regard to this clone: The identical CDR3 is also encoded by other nucleotide sequences in the sample. V gene TRBV12-3 or TRBV12-4 combines with J gene TRBJ1-5, with D uncertain. Trimming cost V 4 bases and J 2 bases, with 6 bases left between them. The CDR3 extends over 13 amino acids. CDR3 coding DNA: TGTGCCAGCAGTTCCCAGGGCAATCAGCCCCAGCATTTT. Protein sequence: CASSSQGNQPQHF.

V gene TRBV7-6 combines with J gene TRBJ1-3; maybe TRBD1 (6 bases). The length of the CDR3 is 15 residues. CDR1 is SGHVS, CDR2 FNYEAQ, per germline. Trimming shortened V by 6 bases and J by 0 bases, and 12 bases separated the two germline ends. In nucleotides, the CDR3 is TGTGCCAGCAGTTTAAGGGGGAGCTCTGGAAACACCATATATTTT. It is translated as CASSLRGSSGNTIYF.

V is TRBV27 and J is TRBJ2-1; weak D call: TRBD2 (6 bases). CDR3 length equals 13 residues. Trimming took 0 bases from V and 6 from J, leaving 6 bases between them. Germline assignment: CDR1 MNHEY and CDR2 SMNVEV (reference sequence). As DNA, the CDR3 is TGTGCCAGCAGTTTATCGGGGGGCAATGAGCAGTTCTTC. As protein: CASSLSGGNEQFF.

The rearrangement links TRBV30 to TRBJ1-1; no firm D call. Germline V CDR1 and CDR2: GTSNPN, SVGIG (reference sequence). The CDR3 is 15 residues long. Trimming left V 2 bases short and J 1 base short, with 14 bases between. CDR3 loop: CAWSPLRVGNTEAFF. The CDR3 DNA reads as TGTGCCTGGAGTCCACTACGGGTGGGGAACACTGAAGCTTTCTTT.

The rearrangement joins TRBV9 to TRBJ2-1, with a tentative D call TRBD2 (7 bases). Germline V gene lookup returns CDR1 SGDLS and CDR2 YYNGEE. V lost 4 bases and J lost 8, with 16 bases in between. The CDR3 extends over 14 amino acids. The CDR3 here is CASSLLGGPDEQFF. The CDR3 DNA reads TGTGCCAGCAGCCTCCTCGGGGGGCCGGATGAGCAGTTCTTC.